This T cell receptor beta chain was observed in a study of response to subunit inactivated influenza vaccine. Study-wide results and caveats: Each seasonal influenza vaccination, the authors suggested, recruits few new T cells.

TCRdb redid the calling of the RT-PCR reads with MiXCR, one entry per CDR3 protein. Of approximately 730,000 distinct CDR3 sequences in the sample, approximately 15% were seen once. There are many counts of this clonotype. Its target is unknown. The CDR3 runs 14 residues. Trimming took 3 bases from V and 9 from J, leaving 14 bases between them. CDR1 is KGHDR, CDR2 SFDVKD, per germline. The sample was PBMCs from blood, taken around 15 days before vaccination. The chain carries TRBV24-1 and TRBJ2-1; the D gene is possibly TRBD1 (6 bases). This receptor was obtained from a man in his fifties who received an inactivated influenza vaccine. CDR3 residues: CATSDEGDLGEQFF. In nucleotides, the CDR3 is TGTGCCACCAGTGATGAGGGGGACCTCGGTGAGCAGTTCTTC.